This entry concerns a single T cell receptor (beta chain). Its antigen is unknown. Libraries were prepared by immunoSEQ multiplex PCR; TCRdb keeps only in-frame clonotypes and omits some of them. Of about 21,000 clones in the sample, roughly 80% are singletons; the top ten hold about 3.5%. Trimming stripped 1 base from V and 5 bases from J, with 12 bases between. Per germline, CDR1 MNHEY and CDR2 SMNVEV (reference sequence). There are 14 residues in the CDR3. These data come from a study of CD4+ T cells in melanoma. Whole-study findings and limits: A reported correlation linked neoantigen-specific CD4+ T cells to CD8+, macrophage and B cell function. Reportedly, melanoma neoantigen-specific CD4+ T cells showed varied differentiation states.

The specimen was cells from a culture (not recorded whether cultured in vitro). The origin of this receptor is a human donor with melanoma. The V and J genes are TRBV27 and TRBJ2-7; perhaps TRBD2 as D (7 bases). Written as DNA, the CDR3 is TGTGCCAGCAGTTTATGGGCGGGGGCCAACGAGCAGTACTTC. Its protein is CASSLWAGANEQYF.